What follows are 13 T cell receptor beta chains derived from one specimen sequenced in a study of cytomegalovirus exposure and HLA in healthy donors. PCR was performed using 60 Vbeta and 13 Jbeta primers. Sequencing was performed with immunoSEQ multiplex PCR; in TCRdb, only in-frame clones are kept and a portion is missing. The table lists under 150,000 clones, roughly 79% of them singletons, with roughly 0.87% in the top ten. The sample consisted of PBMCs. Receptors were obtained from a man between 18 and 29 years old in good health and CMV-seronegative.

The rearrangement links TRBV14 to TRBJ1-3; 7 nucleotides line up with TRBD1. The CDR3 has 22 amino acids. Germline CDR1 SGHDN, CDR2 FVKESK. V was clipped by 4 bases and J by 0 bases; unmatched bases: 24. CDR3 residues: CASSPGLTTGLFPLSSGNTIYF. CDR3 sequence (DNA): TGTGCCAGCAGCCCGGGCCTGACGACAGGGCTATTTCCACTGAGCTCTGGAAACACCATATATTTT.

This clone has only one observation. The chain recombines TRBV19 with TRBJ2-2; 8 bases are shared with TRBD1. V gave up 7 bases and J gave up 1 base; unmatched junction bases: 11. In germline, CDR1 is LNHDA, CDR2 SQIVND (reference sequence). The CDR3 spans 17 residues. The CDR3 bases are TGTGCCAGTACCGCAATCCGGGACAGGAGGAACACCGGGGAGCTGTTTTTT. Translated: CASTAIRDRRNTGELFF.

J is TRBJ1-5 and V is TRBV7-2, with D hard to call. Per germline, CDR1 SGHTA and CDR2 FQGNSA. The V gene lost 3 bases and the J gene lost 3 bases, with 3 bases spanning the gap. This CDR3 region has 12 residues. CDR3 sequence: CASSLANQPQHF. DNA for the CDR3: TGTGCCAGCAGCTTGGCCAATCAGCCCCAGCATTTT.

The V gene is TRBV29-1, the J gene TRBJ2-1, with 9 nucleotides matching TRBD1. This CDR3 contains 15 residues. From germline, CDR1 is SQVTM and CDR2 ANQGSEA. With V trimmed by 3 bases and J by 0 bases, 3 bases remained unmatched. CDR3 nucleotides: TGCAGCGTTGATAAGACAGGGGGCTCCTACAATGAGCAGTTCTTC. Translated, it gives CSVDKTGGSYNEQFF.

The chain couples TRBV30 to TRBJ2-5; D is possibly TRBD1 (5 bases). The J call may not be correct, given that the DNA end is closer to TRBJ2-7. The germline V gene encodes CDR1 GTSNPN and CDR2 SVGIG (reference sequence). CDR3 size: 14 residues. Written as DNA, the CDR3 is TGTGCCTGGAGTGTTTCAGGGTTATCCTACGAGCAGTACTTC. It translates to CAWSVSGLSYEQYF.

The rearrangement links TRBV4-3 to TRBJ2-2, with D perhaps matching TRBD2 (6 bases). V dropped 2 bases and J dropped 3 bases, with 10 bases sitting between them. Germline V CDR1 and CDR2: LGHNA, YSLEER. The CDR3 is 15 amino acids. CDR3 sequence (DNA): TGCGCCAGCAGCCAAAAGGAGGGCCACACCGGGGAGCTGTTTTTT. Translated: CASSQKEGHTGELFF.

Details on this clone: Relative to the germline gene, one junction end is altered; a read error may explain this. CDR3 residues: CASSLGATSGFNEELFF. The CDR3 nucleotides are TGCGCCAGCAGCTTGGGGGCAACCTCAGGATTCAATGAAGAACTGTTTTTT. The J gene is TRBJ1-4, the V gene TRBV5-1; D is unclear. Germline CDR1 and CDR2: SGHRS and YFSETQ. This CDR3 spans 17 amino acids.

The CDR3 sequence is CASSLTGQPEAFF. DNA for the CDR3: TGTGCCAGCAGCTTAACAGGGCAGCCTGAAGCTTTCTTT. The chain recombines TRBV7-9 with TRBJ1-1; perhaps TRBD1 as D (6 bases). Germline lookup yields CDR1 SEHNR and CDR2 FQNEAQ (reference sequence). Trimming removed 2 bases at V and 6 bases at J, with 10 bases between. The CDR3 is made up of 13 amino acids.

The CDR3 sequence is CASRTGDDYGYTF. Written as DNA, the CDR3 is TGTGCCAGCAGAACAGGGGATGATTATGGCTACACCTTC. The V and J genes are TRBV6-1 and TRBJ1-2, with 7 bases that match TRBD1. The trim removed 6 bases at V and 5 bases at J, leaving 6 bases unmatched. Looked up from germline, CDR1 is MNHNS and CDR2 is SASEGT. This CDR3 is built from 13 residues.

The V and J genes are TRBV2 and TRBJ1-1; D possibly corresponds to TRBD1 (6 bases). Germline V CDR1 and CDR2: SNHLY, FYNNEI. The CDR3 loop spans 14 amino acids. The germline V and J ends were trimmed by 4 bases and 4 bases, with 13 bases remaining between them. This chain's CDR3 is CASSGTRGGTEAFF. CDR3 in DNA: TGTGCCAGCAGTGGAACCAGGGGCGGCACTGAAGCTTTCTTT.

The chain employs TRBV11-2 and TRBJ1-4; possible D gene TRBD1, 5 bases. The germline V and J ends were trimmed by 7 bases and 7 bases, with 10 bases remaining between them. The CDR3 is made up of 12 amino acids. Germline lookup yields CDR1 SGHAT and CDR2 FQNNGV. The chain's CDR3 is CASTGGGEKLFF. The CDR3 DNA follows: TGTGCCAGCACGGGGGGGGGTGAAAAACTGTTTTTT.

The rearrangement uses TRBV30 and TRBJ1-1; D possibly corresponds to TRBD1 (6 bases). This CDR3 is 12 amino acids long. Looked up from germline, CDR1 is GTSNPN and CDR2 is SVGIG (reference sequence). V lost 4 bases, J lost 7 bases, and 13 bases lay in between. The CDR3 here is CAWKFGQIEAFF. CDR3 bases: TGTGCCTGGAAATTTGGACAGATTGAAGCTTTCTTT.

The DNA for the CDR3 is TGTGCCAGCAGCTTTAGCGGGTTAAATCAGCCCCAGCATTTT. Translating it yields CASSFSGLNQPQHF. V gene TRBV5-5 combines with J gene TRBJ1-5; D remains ambiguous. Trimming took 2 bases from V and 4 from J, leaving 10 bases between them. Germline V gene sequence: CDR1 SGHKS, CDR2 YYEKEE (reference sequence). CDR3 size: 14 residues.